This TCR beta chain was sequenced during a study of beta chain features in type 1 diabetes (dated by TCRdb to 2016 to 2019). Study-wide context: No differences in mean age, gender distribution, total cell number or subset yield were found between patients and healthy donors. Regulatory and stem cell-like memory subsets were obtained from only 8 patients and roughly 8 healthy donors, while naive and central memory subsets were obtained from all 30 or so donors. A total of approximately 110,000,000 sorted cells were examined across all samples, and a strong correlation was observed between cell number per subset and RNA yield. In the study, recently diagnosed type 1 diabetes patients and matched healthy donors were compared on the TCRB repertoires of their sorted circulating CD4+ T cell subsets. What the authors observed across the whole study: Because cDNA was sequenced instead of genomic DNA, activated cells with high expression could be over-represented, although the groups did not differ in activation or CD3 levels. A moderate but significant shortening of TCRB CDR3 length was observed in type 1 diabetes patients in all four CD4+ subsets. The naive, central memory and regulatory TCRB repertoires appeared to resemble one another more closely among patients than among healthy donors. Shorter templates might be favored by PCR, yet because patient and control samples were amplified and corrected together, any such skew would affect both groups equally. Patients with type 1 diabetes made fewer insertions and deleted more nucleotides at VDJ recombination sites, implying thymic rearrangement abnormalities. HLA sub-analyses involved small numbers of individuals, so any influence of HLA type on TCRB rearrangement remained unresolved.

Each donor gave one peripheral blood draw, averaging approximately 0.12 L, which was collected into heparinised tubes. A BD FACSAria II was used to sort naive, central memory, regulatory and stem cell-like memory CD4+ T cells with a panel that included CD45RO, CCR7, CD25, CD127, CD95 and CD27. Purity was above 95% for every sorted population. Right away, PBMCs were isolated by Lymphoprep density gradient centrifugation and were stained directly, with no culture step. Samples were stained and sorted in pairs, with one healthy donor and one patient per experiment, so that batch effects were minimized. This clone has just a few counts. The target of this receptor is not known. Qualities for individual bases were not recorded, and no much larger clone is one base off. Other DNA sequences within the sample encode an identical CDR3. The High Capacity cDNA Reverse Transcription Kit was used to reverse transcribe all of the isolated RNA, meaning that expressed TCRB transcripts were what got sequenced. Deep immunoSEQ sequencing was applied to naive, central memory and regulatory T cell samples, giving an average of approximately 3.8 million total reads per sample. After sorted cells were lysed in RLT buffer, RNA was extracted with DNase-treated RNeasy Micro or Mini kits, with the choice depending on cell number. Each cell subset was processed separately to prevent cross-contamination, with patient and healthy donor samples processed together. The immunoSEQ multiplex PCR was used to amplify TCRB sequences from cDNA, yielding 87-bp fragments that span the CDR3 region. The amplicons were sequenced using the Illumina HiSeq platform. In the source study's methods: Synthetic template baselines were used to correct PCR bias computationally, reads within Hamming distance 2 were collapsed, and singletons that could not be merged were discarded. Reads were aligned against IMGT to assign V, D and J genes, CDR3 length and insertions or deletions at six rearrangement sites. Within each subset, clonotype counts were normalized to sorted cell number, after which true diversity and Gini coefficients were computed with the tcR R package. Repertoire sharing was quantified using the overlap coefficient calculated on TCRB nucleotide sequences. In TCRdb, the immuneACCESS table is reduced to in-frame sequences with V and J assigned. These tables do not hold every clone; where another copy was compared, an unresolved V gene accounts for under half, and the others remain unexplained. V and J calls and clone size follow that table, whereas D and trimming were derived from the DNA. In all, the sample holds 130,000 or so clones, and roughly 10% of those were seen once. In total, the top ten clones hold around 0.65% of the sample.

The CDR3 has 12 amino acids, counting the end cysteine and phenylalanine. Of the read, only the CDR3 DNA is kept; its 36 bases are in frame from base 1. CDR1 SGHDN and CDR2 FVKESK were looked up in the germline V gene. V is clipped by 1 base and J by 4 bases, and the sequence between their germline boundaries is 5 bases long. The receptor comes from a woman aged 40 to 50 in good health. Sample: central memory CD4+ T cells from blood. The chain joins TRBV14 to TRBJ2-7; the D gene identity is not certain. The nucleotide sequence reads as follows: TGTGCCAGCAGCCAAGGTCGTTACGAGCAGTACTTC. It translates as CASSQGRYEQYF.